This T cell receptor beta chain was captured in a study of T cells after yellow fever vaccination. Study-level information: Fractions of low cell number were prepared using SMART-Seq v4 Ultra Low Input. Whole-study results and caveats: After the booster, 96% of CD4 and 75% to 90% of CD8 primary-response clones were re-detected. Clonotypes found in both CD4 and CD8 compartments made up a small share.

Trimming left V 5 bases short and J 6 bases short, with 8 bases between. Per germline, CDR1 SGHNT and CDR2 YENEEA. This CDR3 has 12 residues. The 5'RACE template-switching step produced TCR cDNA and added a universal primer site and UMIs. TCRdb recomputed calls from the 5' RACE reads with MiXCR, one row per CDR3 protein. The sample holds some 670,000 distinct CDR3 sequences, approximately 13% seen once. A remark on this clonotype: Its specificity is not known.

The material was PBMCs, obtained on the day of the yellow fever booster vaccination. This chain links TRBV11-3 with TRBJ2-1; D uncertain. The receptor comes from a man between 25 and 39 years old who received the YFV17D yellow fever vaccine. This CDR3 is CASSVGRNEQFF. The CDR3 DNA reads TGTGCCAGCAGCGTTGGACGCAATGAGCAGTTCTTC. The entire variable domain, with the rest obtained from reference TRBV11-3 and TRBJ2-1, is as follows: EAGVVQSPRYKIIEKKQPVAFWCNPISGHNTLYWYLQNLGQGPELLIRYENEEAVDDSQLPKDRFSAERLKGVDSTLKIQPAELGDSAVYLCASSVGRNEQFFGPGTRLTVL.